This T cell receptor beta chain emerged from a study of blood T cell repertoires in COVID-19. Whole-study context: Sample material is recorded as cDNA or gDNA derived from T cells, B-cell-depleted T cells, or PBMCs.

Repertoires were generated with immunoSEQ multiplex PCR, while TCRdb's copy carries only in-frame clones and drops some. The sample includes some 220,000 clones, roughly 84% of them seen just once. With 0 bases removed from V and 8 bases from J, the gap between germline ends came to 10 bases. The germline V gene encodes CDR1 MNHEY and CDR2 SVGAGI. The CDR3 runs 13 residues. V and J are TRBV6-5 and TRBJ1-1; no clear D gene. Sequencing input: peripheral blood. The clonotype comes from a man aged 50 to 59 who had recovered from COVID-19. In DNA, the CDR3 is TGTGCCAGCAGTTACTCGTCCTACGGGGAAGCTTTCTTT. This codes for CASSYSSYGEAFF.